The 5 T cell receptor beta chains below all came from one sample that was sequenced in a study of graft-versus-host responses after intestinal transplantation. Antigens of these TCRs are unknown. Sequencing used immunoSEQ multiplex PCR; TCRdb keeps in-frame clones, though not all of them. This table has approximately 71,000 clones, 70% to 90% appearing once. Here the sequenced sample was unstimulated CD8+ T cells sorted from spleen or lymph node cells, taken before intestinal transplant. Receptors were obtained from a human donor who received an intestinal transplant.

In this sample, this clone turned up a few times. The V call is TRBV28, the J call TRBJ1-2; 7 bases fit TRBD1. The CDR3 is made up of 13 amino acids. Germline values: CDR1 MDHEN, CDR2 SYDVKM. With V trimmed by 5 bases and J by 6 bases, 6 bases remained unmatched. The CDR3 is CASSVWTGDGYTF. The CDR3 region has the DNA TGTGCCAGCAGTGTGTGGACAGGTGATGGCTACACCTTC.

This chain uses TRBV2 with TRBJ2-7; D unclear. V dropped 2 bases and J dropped 3 bases, with 20 bases sitting between them. This CDR3 has 17 amino acids. Germline assignment: CDR1 SNHLY and CDR2 FYNNEI. The DNA of the CDR3 is TGTGCCAGCAGTGAACGGCCAGCGCCTGGTCTGGGCTACGAGCAGTACTTC. It encodes CASSERPAPGLGYEQYF.

The genes are TRBV27 and TRBJ2-1; 7 bases are shared with TRBD2. CDR3 length equals 11 residues. Germline trimming cut 5 bases from V and 8 bases from J; bases unmatched to any gene: 0. From germline, CDR1 is MNHEY and CDR2 SMNVEV (reference sequence). Written as DNA, the CDR3 is TGTGCCAGCAGTCGGGGGGATGAGCAGTTCTTC. It yields the protein CASSRGDEQFF.

V is TRBV28 and J is TRBJ1-5, with TRBD1 matching over 8 bases. The CDR3 is 16 amino acids. The J segment lost 1 base and the V segment lost 6 bases, leaving 8 bases of the junction unmatched. Germline assignment: CDR1 MDHEN and CDR2 SYDVKM. The CDR3: CASSRIDRGSNQPQHF. In nucleotides, the CDR3 is TGTGCCAGCAGCCGGATAGACAGGGGAAGCAATCAGCCCCAGCATTTT. The entire variable domain, with the rest obtained from reference TRBV28 and TRBJ1-5, is as follows: DVKVTQSSRYLVKRTGEKVFLECVQDMDHENMFWYRQDPGLGLRLIYFSYDVKMKEKGDIPEGYSVSREKKERFSLILESASTNQTSMYLCASSRIDRGSNQPQHFGDGTRLSIL.

The V and J genes are TRBV27 and TRBJ2-7; 9 bases fit TRBD2. V was clipped by 6 bases and J by 1 base; unmatched bases: 7. The CDR3 covers 15 residues. Germline CDR1 is MNHEY and CDR2 is SMNVEV (reference sequence). The CDR3 nucleotides read TGTGCCAGCAGCTCCTGGACTAGCGTTTCCTACGAGCAGTACTTC. Its protein is CASSSWTSVSYEQYF.